The 3 T cell receptor beta chains presented below share a single source sample, sequenced in a study of blood T cell repertoires in COVID-19. Here immunoSEQ multiplex PCR was the method, and the copy in TCRdb shows in-frame clones only, minus some. The repertoire consists of about 430,000 clones, with roughly 90% occurring once and the leading ten covering roughly 0.97%. The sample taken for sequencing was PBMCs or T cells enriched from blood (not recorded which). Every receptor here comes from a woman aged 30 to 39 with acute COVID-19.

This chain uses TRBV2 with TRBJ2-7; 10 nucleotides align to TRBD2. Germline-derived CDR1 and CDR2 are SNHLY and FYNNEI. After removal of 6 bases from V and 3 bases from J, the junction contained 5 bases not matched to a gene. The length of the CDR3 is 14 residues. The CDR3 spells CASSERGGIYEQYF. The CDR3 DNA sequence: TGTGCCAGCAGCGAGCGGGGGGGCATCTACGAGCAGTACTTC.

This chain links TRBV19 with TRBJ2-4; D might be TRBD1 (7 bases). Germline CDR1 reads LNHDA; CDR2 reads SQIVND (reference sequence). Trimming removed 6 bases at V and 1 base at J, with 25 bases between. This CDR3 is built from 19 residues. The CDR3 here is CASSRWEDRKSGAKNIQYF. The CDR3 nucleotides are TGTGCCAGTAGCCGCTGGGAGGACAGGAAGAGTGGGGCCAAAAACATTCAGTACTTC.

This chain connects TRBV7-6 to TRBJ2-3; D remains unclear. The germline V gene encodes CDR1 SGHVS and CDR2 FNYEAQ. This CDR3 is built from 14 residues. With 4 bases removed from V and 0 bases from J, the gap between germline ends came to 8 bases. The CDR3 DNA reads as TGTGCCAGCAGCTCCCTCGGGAGCACAGATACGCAGTATTTT. Protein: CASSSLGSTDTQYF.